The next 14 T cell receptor beta chains were all read from a single sample in a study of blood T cell repertoires in COVID-19. Libraries were prepared by immunoSEQ multiplex PCR; TCRdb keeps only in-frame clonotypes and omits some of them. The table shows 390,000 or so clones, with more than 75% occurring only once. Sequencing was done on a sample of peripheral blood. The receptors come from a woman aged 30 to 39 with COVID-19, enrolled during active disease.

The V and J genes are TRBV6-5 and TRBJ2-3; 9 bases are a match to TRBD1. The germline CDR1 and CDR2 sequences are MNHEY and SVGAGI. The CDR3 consists of 16 residues. Trimming took 2 bases from V and 5 from J; bases not matched to a gene: 8. CDR3 bases: TGTGCCAGCAGTTACCAACCGGGACAGGGTAAAGATACGCAGTATTTT. This gives the protein CASSYQPGQGKDTQYF.

V usage is TRBV27 and J usage is TRBJ1-4; 8 positions match TRBD1. CDR1 and CDR2 from the germline V gene are MNHEY and SMNVEV (reference sequence). V shed 4 bases and J 3 bases; nucleotides not matched to a gene: 10. The CDR3 totals 17 residues. The CDR3 loop reads CASSSLDRGEANEKLFF. The CDR3 nucleotides read TGTGCCAGCAGTTCCCTCGACAGGGGAGAGGCTAATGAAAAACTGTTTTTT.

A note on this clone: This sample also contains other DNA sequences that code for the same CDR3. The rearrangement joins TRBV15 to TRBJ1-4; a possible D gene is TRBD1 (5 bases). V was clipped by 0 bases and J by 8 bases, with 16 bases between them. Per the germline V gene, CDR1 is LNHNV and CDR2 is YYDKDF (reference sequence). The CDR3 runs 16 residues. CDR3 sequence reads: CATSRDYPPGGEKLFF. The CDR3 coding sequence is TGTGCCACCAGCAGAGATTACCCTCCGGGGGGGGAAAAACTGTTTTTT.

The V gene is TRBV5-4, the J gene TRBJ1-2, with TRBD1 matching 7 bases. Germline loops: CDR1 SGHNT, CDR2 YYREEE (reference sequence). The CDR3 spans 15 residues. Trimming removed 7 bases from V and 2 bases from J; junction bases left unmatched: 11. The CDR3 loop is CASGLQGLRNYGYTF. CDR3 DNA: TGTGCCAGCGGATTACAGGGGCTACGAAACTATGGCTACACCTTC.

The V gene is TRBV30, the J gene TRBJ2-7; tentative D call: TRBD1 (5 bases). Trimming pared 2 bases from V and 4 bases from J, leaving 6 bases between. The CDR3 runs to 11 residues. CDR1 is GTSNPN and CDR2 is SVGIG in the germline V gene (reference sequence). In DNA, the CDR3 is TGTGCCTGGAGTCGACAGTACGAGCAGTACTTC. Translation: CAWSRQYEQYF.

In regard to this clone: Other DNA sequences within the sample encode an identical CDR3. V gene TRBV9 combines with J gene TRBJ2-5; 11 nucleotides align to TRBD2. CDR3 size: 15 residues. V shed 0 bases and J 4 bases; nucleotides not matched to a gene: 2. Per germline, CDR1 SGDLS and CDR2 YYNGEE. This CDR3 is CASSVGGLAGETQYF. CDR3 nucleotides: TGTGCCAGCAGCGTAGGAGGACTAGCGGGAGAGACCCAGTACTTC.

The V gene is TRBV14, the J gene TRBJ2-7, with 8 nucleotides matching TRBD2. With V trimmed by 6 bases and J by 3 bases, 7 bases remained unmatched. CDR1 is SGHDN, CDR2 FVKESK, per germline. This CDR3 comprises 14 residues. The CDR3 reads CASRQSGSFYEQYF. The CDR3 DNA is TGTGCCAGCAGACAAAGCGGGAGCTTCTACGAGCAGTACTTC.

This rearrangement joins TRBV4-3 to TRBJ2-3; TRBD2 agrees at 9 bases. With 8 bases clipped from V and 4 bases from J, the junction kept 19 bases outside the gene matches. The germline V gene encodes CDR1 LGHNA and CDR2 YSLEER. This CDR3 has 18 residues. Here the CDR3 reads CASRPLAGPEAAADTQYF. The CDR3 coding sequence is TGCGCCAGCCGTCCGCTAGCGGGACCAGAAGCTGCAGCAGATACGCAGTATTTT.

This chain joins TRBV21-1 and TRBJ1-2; the table's D call, TRBD1, has no DNA check behind it. TRBV21-1 is listed as a pseudogene. The CDR3 spans 15 residues. The CDR3 here is CASSKALQGLYGYTF. DNA for the CDR3: TGTGCCAGCAGCAAAGCCCTCCAGGGGCTCTATGGCTACACCTTC.

This chain connects TRBV18 to TRBJ2-6, with a weak D call TRBD2 (5 bases). The length of the CDR3 is 18 residues. Trimming took 5 bases from V and 2 from J, leaving 19 bases between them. Germline V gene sequence: CDR1 KGHSH, CDR2 LQKENI. The CDR3 protein is CASSATSGTPTGANVLTF. CDR3 in DNA: TGTGCCAGCTCAGCGACCTCGGGAACCCCCACTGGGGCCAACGTCCTGACTTTC.

The J gene is TRBJ2-7, the V gene TRBV4-3; 11 nucleotides align to TRBD2. This CDR3 is 15 amino acids long. J gave up 4 bases and V 4 bases, and 6 bases lay outside the gene matches. The V gene's germline CDR1 is LGHNA and CDR2 YSLEER. The CDR3 nucleotides read TGCGCCAGCAGCCGACAACTAGCGGGAGAATACGAGCAGTACTTC. This encodes CASSRQLAGEYEQYF.

The V gene is TRBV5-4, the J gene TRBJ2-7; the match to TRBD2 covers 10 bases. This CDR3 comprises 16 residues. Trimming took 3 bases from V and 1 from J; bases not matched to a gene: 7. CDR1 is SGHNT, CDR2 YYREEE, per germline (reference sequence). The CDR3 bases are TGTGCCAGCAGCTCGGTAGCGGGAGGCCCGTCCTACGAGCAGTACTTC. Its protein product is CASSSVAGGPSYEQYF.

The rearrangement uses TRBV28 and TRBJ2-7; 12 nucleotides agree with TRBD1. Unmatched junction bases numbered 6, after V lost 6 bases and J lost 3 bases. The CDR3 covers 15 residues. Germline loops: CDR1 MDHEN, CDR2 SYDVKM. CDR3 protein: CASSLGTGGSYEQYF. DNA of the CDR3: TGTGCCAGCAGCCTCGGGACAGGGGGCAGCTACGAGCAGTACTTC. The whole variable domain, remainder taken from reference TRBV28 and TRBJ2-7, is DVKVTQSSRYLVKRTGEKVFLECVQDMDHENMFWYRQDPGLGLRLIYFSYDVKMKEKGDIPEGYSVSREKKERFSLILESASTNQTSMYLCASSLGTGGSYEQYFGPGTRLTVT.

About this clone: At one end, the junction sequence differs from germline, possibly due to a read error. The chain has TRBV2 and TRBJ2-5; TRBD2 might be the D (5 bases). CDR3 length: 16 residues. Germline loops: CDR1 SNHLY, CDR2 FYNNEI. The CDR3: CASTEISGLFGETQYF. CDR3 in DNA: TGTGCCAGCACTGAAATTTCGGGGTTGTTTGGGGAGACCCAGTACTTC. Filled out from reference TRBV2 and TRBJ2-5, the complete variable domain reads EPEVTQTPSHQVTQMGQEVILRCVPISNHLYFYWYRQILGQKVEFLVSFYNNEISEKSEIFDDQFSVERPDGSNFTLKIRSTKLEDSAMYFCASTEISGLFGETQYFGPGTRLLVL.